The 29 T cell receptor beta chains in this list originate from one sample, sequenced in a study of CD8 T cells in Susac syndrome. RNA totalling about 0.5 to 1 ug underwent reverse transcription with random hexamers. TCRdb analysed the immunoSEQ multiplex PCR reads with MiXCR anew, one entry per CDR3 protein. The table has fewer than 80,000 distinct CDR3 sequences, roughly 95% seen once. Sequenced input: CD8+ T cells from PBMCs. These TCRs come from a human donor with Susac syndrome.

CDR3 nucleotides: TGTGCCAGCAGTTTCCGGAGCCAACTCTCTAACTATGGCTACACCTTC. This gives the protein CASSFRSQLSNYGYTF. V usage is TRBV27 and J usage is TRBJ1-2; no clear D. The CDR3 has 16 amino acids. The germline V and J ends were trimmed by 3 bases and 0 bases, with 14 bases remaining between them. CDR1 is MNHEY and CDR2 is SMNVEV in the germline V gene (reference sequence).

This clonotype was detected a few times. This chain joins TRBV20-1 and TRBJ2-5; 8 bases align to TRBD2. V lost 1 base and J lost 5; bases outside the gene matches: 6. The germline CDR1 and CDR2 sequences are DFQATT and SNEGSKA (reference sequence). This CDR3 is built from 14 residues. The CDR3 DNA is TGCAGTGCTAGAGGACTAGCGATTAGGGAGACCCAGTACTTC. Translating gives CSARGLAIRETQYF.

The chain links TRBV6-5 to TRBJ1-1, with D possibly matching TRBD1 (5 bases). The CDR3 has 15 amino acids. The V gene's germline CDR1 is MNHEY and CDR2 SVGAGI. V was clipped by 0 bases and J by 5 bases, with 13 bases between them. The chain's CDR3 is CASSYSTQGWTEAFF. The CDR3 DNA is TGTGCCAGCAGTTACTCGACCCAGGGCTGGACTGAAGCTTTCTTT.

The chain carries TRBV5-1 and TRBJ1-2; no clear D gene. The CDR3 extends over 10 amino acids. Germline V gene sequence: CDR1 SGHRS, CDR2 YFSETQ. V dropped 4 bases and J dropped 6 bases, with 4 bases sitting between them. This CDR3 is CASSTDGYTF. The CDR3, as DNA: TGCGCCAGCAGCACGGATGGCTACACCTTC.

The chain has TRBV5-1 and TRBJ2-5; D is perhaps TRBD1 (6 bases). Trimming removed 4 bases from V and 2 bases from J, with 12 bases in between. This CDR3 contains 14 residues. The germline gives CDR1 SGHRS, CDR2 YFSETQ. In DNA form, the CDR3 reads TGCGCCAGCAGCACCAAGGGGGATCAAGAGACCCAGTACTTC. Its translation is CASSTKGDQETQYF.

The chain links TRBV9 to TRBJ2-7; TRBD1 agrees at 7 bases. V shed 3 bases, J shed 5 bases, and the junction held 2 bases outside the gene matches. This CDR3 contains 12 residues. Germline V gene lookup returns CDR1 SGDLS and CDR2 YYNGEE. The CDR3 region is CASSGDSNEQYF. CDR3 in DNA: TGTGCCAGCAGCGGGGACAGTAACGAGCAGTACTTC.

This chain uses TRBV6-4 with TRBJ2-3; TRBD1 matches at 9 bases. Trimming took 0 bases from V and 5 from J; bases not matched to a gene: 0. CDR1 and CDR2 (germline): MRHNA, SNTAGT. CDR3 size: 14 residues. The CDR3 DNA follows: TGTGCCAGCAGTGACTCGACAGGGGGAGATACGCAGTATTTT. Translating it yields CASSDSTGGDTQYF.

This clonotype was seen more than once but under ten times. CDR3 coding DNA: TGTGCCAGCAGCTTATCCGAGTTAGCCAAAAACATTCAGTACTTC. Translation: CASSLSELAKNIQYF. The chain has TRBV7-9 and TRBJ2-4; D unclear. The CDR3 runs to 15 residues. The germline CDR1 and CDR2 sequences are SEHNR and FQNEAQ (reference sequence). The germline V and J ends were trimmed by 2 bases and 0 bases, with 8 bases remaining between them.

The chain is built from TRBV15 and TRBJ2-5; tentative D call: TRBD1 (6 bases). Germline V gene sequence: CDR1 LNHNV, CDR2 YYDKDF (reference sequence). The V end lost 7 bases, the J end lost 4 bases, and 13 bases lay between the germline ends. The CDR3 is 13 amino acids. CDR3 DNA: TGTGCCACCACCCAACCGGACAGAGAGACCCAGTACTTC. Encoded protein: CATTQPDRETQYF.

The V call is TRBV9, the J call TRBJ1-1, with unresolved D. The CDR3 spans 14 residues. V dropped 3 bases and J dropped 0 bases, with 9 bases sitting between them. Germline-derived CDR1 and CDR2 are SGDLS and YYNGEE. Here the CDR3 reads CASSGDLMNTEAFF. The CDR3 DNA follows: TGTGCCAGCAGCGGCGATTTAATGAACACTGAAGCTTTCTTT.

This clonotype was observed a few times. V is TRBV27 and J is TRBJ2-7; D is unresolved. The V end was cut by 3 bases, the J end by 0 bases, with 6 bases between. There are 13 residues in the CDR3. Germline lookup yields CDR1 MNHEY and CDR2 SMNVEV (reference sequence). CDR3 coding DNA: TGTGCCAGCAGTTTTAGCTCCTCCTACGAGCAGTACTTC. Its translation: CASSFSSSYEQYF.

This chain connects TRBV9 to TRBJ2-1; the D gene is possibly TRBD1 (6 bases). The CDR3 runs to 14 residues. The V end was cut by 0 bases, the J end by 6 bases, with 10 bases between. The germline CDR1 and CDR2 sequences are SGDLS and YYNGEE. CDR3 loop: CASSVATGSNEQFF. The CDR3 DNA reads TGTGCCAGCAGCGTAGCTACAGGGTCCAATGAGCAGTTCTTC. The variable domain in full, completed from reference TRBV9 and TRBJ2-1, reads DSGVTQTPKHLITATGQRVTLRCSPRSGDLSVYWYQQSLDQGLQFLIQYYNGEERAKGNILERFSAQQFPDLHSELNLSSLELGDSALYFCASSVATGSNEQFFGPGTRLTVL.

This sequence joins TRBV2 and TRBJ2-1, with 12 positions matching TRBD2. The CDR3 runs to 13 residues. Germline V gives CDR1 SNHLY, CDR2 FYNNEI. The V gene end was trimmed by 10 bases and the J gene end by 4 bases; junction bases not matched to a gene: 2. CDR3 bases: TGTGCCATCGGACTAGCGGGGTACAATGAGCAGTTCTTC. This encodes CAIGLAGYNEQFF.

The chain has TRBV20-1 and TRBJ1-2; D is ambiguous. Trimming stripped 6 bases from V and 3 bases from J, with 8 bases between. Per the germline V gene, CDR1 is DFQATT and CDR2 is SNEGSKA (reference sequence). The CDR3 has 11 residues. The CDR3 loop is CSAYNYYGYTF. The CDR3 DNA reads as TGCAGTGCCTACAATTACTATGGCTACACCTTC.

The chain recombines TRBV20-1 with TRBJ2-3; 8 positions match TRBD2. CDR1 is DFQATT, CDR2 SNEGSKA, per germline (reference sequence). J gave up 5 bases and V 3 bases, and 16 bases lay outside the gene matches. The CDR3 is 17 amino acids. Here the CDR3 DNA reads TGCAGTGCTAGCTCGTCCTTCGGGGGGGGCGCCATAGATACGCAGTATTTT. Its translation is CSASSSFGGGAIDTQYF.

The rearrangement joins TRBV12-3 or TRBV12-4 to TRBJ1-1; 7 bases align to TRBD1. V shed 5 bases and J 5 bases; nucleotides not matched to a gene: 5. The CDR3 runs 13 residues. The CDR3, as DNA: TGTGCCAGCAGTGTGGGGACAGCAACTGAAGCTTTCTTT. It yields the protein CASSVGTATEAFF.

The V and J genes are TRBV9 and TRBJ2-7; tentatively, D is TRBD1 or TRBD2 (5 bases each). Germline assignment: CDR1 SGDLS and CDR2 YYNGEE. V lost 0 bases and J lost 1, with 11 bases in between. This CDR3 is 15 amino acids long. The CDR3 sequence is CASSVEGDRSYEQYF. The CDR3 bases are TGTGCCAGCAGCGTAGAAGGGGACCGATCCTACGAGCAGTACTTC.

A few counts support this clonotype. The V and J genes are TRBV3-1 and TRBJ2-7; D is uncertain. The V gene's germline CDR1 is LGHDT and CDR2 YNNKEL (reference sequence). Trimming removed 2 bases at V and 3 bases at J, with 5 bases between. This CDR3 is 12 amino acids long. The DNA of the CDR3 is TGTGCCAGCAGCCAAAACTACTACGAGCAGTACTTC. It specifies CASSQNYYEQYF.

This chain joins TRBV6-4 and TRBJ2-3, with TRBD2 matching over 8 bases. The CDR3 totals 15 residues. With 0 bases clipped from V and 1 base from J, the junction kept 0 bases outside the gene matches. Germline V CDR1 and CDR2: MRHNA, SNTAGT. The CDR3 DNA is TGTGCCAGCAGTGACTCGCGGGGGGGCACAGATACGCAGTATTTT. It yields the protein CASSDSRGGTDTQYF.

In its sample, this clonotype was seen once. The chain is built from TRBV12-3 or TRBV12-4 and TRBJ2-1, with 9 bases that match TRBD2. The CDR3 consists of 17 residues. V shed 5 bases, J shed 5 bases, and the junction held 13 bases outside the gene matches. CDR3 in amino acids: CASSPGGGARNHNEQFF. The CDR3 DNA is TGTGCCAGCAGTCCCGGCGGGGGGGCCCGAAATCACAATGAGCAGTTCTTC.

The chain is built from TRBV3-1 and TRBJ1-6; D remains ambiguous. Germline CDR1 is LGHDT and CDR2 is YNNKEL (reference sequence). V lost 0 bases, J lost 8 bases, and 14 bases lay in between. The CDR3 length is 16 residues. The CDR3 region is CASSQDLRGTYSPLHF. The CDR3 bases are TGTGCCAGCAGCCAAGATCTACGGGGTACTTATTCACCCCTCCACTTT.

This clonotype was counted between two and nine times. The chain carries TRBV5-1 and TRBJ2-1; 9 bases fit TRBD2. J was trimmed by 3 bases and V by 5 bases; bases with no gene match: 0. CDR3 length: 13 amino acids. CDR1 is SGHRS and CDR2 is YFSETQ in the germline V gene. The CDR3 DNA reads as TGCGCCAGCAGTAGCGGGGGCTACAATGAGCAGTTCTTC. This encodes CASSSGGYNEQFF. The variable domain in full, completed from reference TRBV5-1 and TRBJ2-1, reads KAGVTQTPRYLIKTRGQQVTLSCSPISGHRSVSWYQQTPGQGLQFLFEYFSETQRNKGNFPGRFSGRQFSNSRSEMNVSTLELGDSALYLCASSSGGYNEQFFGPGTRLTVL.

The chain employs TRBV12-5 and TRBJ2-1; a possible D gene is TRBD1 (6 bases). V gave up 6 bases and J gave up 0 bases, with 12 bases separating them. The CDR3 extends over 15 amino acids. In germline, CDR1 is LGHNT, CDR2 FRNRAP. For the CDR3, the DNA is TGTGCTAGTGGATCGACAGGTAGCTCCTACAATGAGCAGTTCTTC. Amino acids: CASGSTGSSYNEQFF.

This chain joins TRBV5-6 and TRBJ2-7; 7 bases are shared with TRBD1. The J segment lost 3 bases and the V segment lost 3 bases, leaving 3 bases of the junction unmatched. This CDR3 spans 13 amino acids. The germline V gene encodes CDR1 SGHDT and CDR2 YYEEEE. The DNA of the CDR3 is TGTGCCAGCAGCTACGGACAGGACTACGAGCAGTACTTC. Translating it yields CASSYGQDYEQYF.

V usage is TRBV3-1 and J usage is TRBJ1-2; no firm D call. The germline V gene has CDR1 LGHDT and CDR2 YNNKEL (reference sequence). CDR3 size: 17 residues. V was cut by 1 base and J by 1 base, with 16 bases left in between. The CDR3 DNA follows: TGTGCCAGCAGCCAAGGAGCTGTCCGATCCCATAACTATGGCTACACCTTC. It codes for CASSQGAVRSHNYGYTF. The variable domain in full, completed from reference TRBV3-1 and TRBJ1-2, reads DTAVSQTPKYLVTQMGNDKSIKCEQNLGHDTMYWYKQDSKKFLKIMFSYNNKELIINETVPNRFSPKSPDKAHLNLHINSLELGDSAVYFCASSQGAVRSHNYGYTFGSGTRLTVV.

This sequence joins TRBV9 and TRBJ2-1; D gene unclear. Deletions cut 0 bases from V and 0 bases from J, with 7 bases between. The CDR3 runs 15 residues. Germline loops: CDR1 SGDLS, CDR2 YYNGEE. The CDR3 DNA sequence: TGTGCCAGCAGCGTAGGGGATAGCTCCTACAATGAGCAGTTCTTC. Residues: CASSVGDSSYNEQFF.

The rearrangement links TRBV3-1 to TRBJ2-7; D not certain. Germline V CDR1 and CDR2: LGHDT, YNNKEL (reference sequence). The CDR3 totals 17 residues. The V and J ends lost 0 bases and 0 bases respectively, with 15 bases between them. The CDR3: CASSQDWISPGSYEQYF. In DNA, the CDR3 is TGTGCCAGCAGCCAAGATTGGATCTCCCCCGGCTCCTACGAGCAGTACTTC.

V and J are TRBV9 and TRBJ2-1; D is unclear. Germline CDR1 SGDLS, CDR2 YYNGEE. The CDR3 length is 11 residues. The germline V and J ends were trimmed by 0 bases and 10 bases, with 5 bases remaining between them. The DNA for the CDR3 is TGTGCCAGCAGCGTAGCTGGGGAGCAGTTCTTC. This encodes CASSVAGEQFF.

The genes are TRBV2 and TRBJ1-2; 10 positions match TRBD1. This CDR3 comprises 13 residues. From germline, CDR1 is SNHLY and CDR2 FYNNEI. J was trimmed by 4 bases and V by 10 bases; bases with no gene match: 6. CDR3 protein: CATRDRGIYGYTF. The CDR3 nucleotides read TGTGCCACGCGGGACAGGGGCATCTATGGCTACACCTTC.